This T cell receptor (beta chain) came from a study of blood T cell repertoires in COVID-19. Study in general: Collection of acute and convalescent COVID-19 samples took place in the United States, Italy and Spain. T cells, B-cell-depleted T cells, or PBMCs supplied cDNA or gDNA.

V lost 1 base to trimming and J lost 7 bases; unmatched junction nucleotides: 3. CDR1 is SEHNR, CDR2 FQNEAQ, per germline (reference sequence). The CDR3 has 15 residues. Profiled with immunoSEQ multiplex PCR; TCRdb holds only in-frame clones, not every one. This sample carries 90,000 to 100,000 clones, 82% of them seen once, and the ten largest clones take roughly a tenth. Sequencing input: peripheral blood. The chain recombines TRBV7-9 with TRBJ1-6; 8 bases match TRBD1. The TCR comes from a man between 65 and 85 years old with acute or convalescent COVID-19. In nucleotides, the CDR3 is TGTGCCAGCAGCTTAGAAGGGACAGGAAATTCACCCCTCCACTTT. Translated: CASSLEGTGNSPLHF.